This T cell receptor beta chain was obtained from a study of graft-versus-host responses after intestinal transplantation. Findings and limits, study-wide: Early post-transplant HvG declines showed an association with peak circulating GvH clone levels. Recipient marrow contained GvH clones, some of which appeared first in ileum or blood.

The CDR3 is 15 amino acids. The germline V gene encodes CDR1 SGDLS and CDR2 YYNGEE. The ends were cut back, 4 bases at V and 4 bases at J, with 15 bases in the middle. Here immunoSEQ multiplex PCR was the method, and the copy in TCRdb shows in-frame clones only, minus some. This sample yields around 90,000 clones, of which over 85% are seen a single time; roughly 0.31% belongs to the top ten. Comments on this clone: Its antigen is still unknown.

The material sequenced was unstimulated CD4+ T cells sorted from spleen or lymph node cells, taken before intestinal transplant. The receptor was derived from a human donor who received an intestinal transplant. J is TRBJ2-1 and V is TRBV9; tentatively, D is TRBD1 (6 bases). CDR3 nucleotide sequence: TGTGCCAGCAGCCCCGCCGGGACACCTTACAATGAGCAGTTCTTC. Translated, it gives CASSPAGTPYNEQFF.